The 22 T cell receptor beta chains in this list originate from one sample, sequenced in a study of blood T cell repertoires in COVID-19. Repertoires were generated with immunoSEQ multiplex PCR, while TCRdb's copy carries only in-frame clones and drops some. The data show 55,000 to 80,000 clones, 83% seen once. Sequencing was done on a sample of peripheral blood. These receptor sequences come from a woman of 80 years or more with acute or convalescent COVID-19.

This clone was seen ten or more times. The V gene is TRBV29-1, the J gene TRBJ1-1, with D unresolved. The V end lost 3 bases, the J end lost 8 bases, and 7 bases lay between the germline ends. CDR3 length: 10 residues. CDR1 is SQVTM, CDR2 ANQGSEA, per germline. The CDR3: CSVEGREAFF. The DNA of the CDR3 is TGCAGCGTTGAGGGCAGGGAAGCTTTCTTT.

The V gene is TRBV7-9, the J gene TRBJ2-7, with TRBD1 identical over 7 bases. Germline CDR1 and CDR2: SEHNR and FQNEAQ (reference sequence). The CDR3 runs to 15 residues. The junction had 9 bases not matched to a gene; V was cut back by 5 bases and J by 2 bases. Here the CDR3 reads CASSPTGTVAYEQYF. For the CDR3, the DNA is TGTGCCAGCAGCCCAACCGGGACAGTCGCCTACGAGCAGTACTTC.

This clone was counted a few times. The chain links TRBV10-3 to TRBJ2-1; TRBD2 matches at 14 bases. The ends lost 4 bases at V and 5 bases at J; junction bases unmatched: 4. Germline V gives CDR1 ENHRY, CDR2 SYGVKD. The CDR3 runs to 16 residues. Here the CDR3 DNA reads TGTGCCATCAGTGTGGGGACTAGCGGGAGCAACAATGAGCAGTTCTTC. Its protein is CAISVGTSGSNNEQFF.

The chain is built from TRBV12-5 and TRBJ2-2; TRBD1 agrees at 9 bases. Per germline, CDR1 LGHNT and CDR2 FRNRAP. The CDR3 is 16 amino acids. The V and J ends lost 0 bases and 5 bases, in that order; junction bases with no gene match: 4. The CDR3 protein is CASGLVAGQGTGELFF. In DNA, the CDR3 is TGTGCTAGTGGTTTGGTCGCCGGACAGGGGACCGGGGAGCTGTTTTTT.

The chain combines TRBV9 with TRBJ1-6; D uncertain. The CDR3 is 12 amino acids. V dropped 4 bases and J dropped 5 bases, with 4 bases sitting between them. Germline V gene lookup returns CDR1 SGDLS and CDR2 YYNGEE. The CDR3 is CASSRDNSPLHF. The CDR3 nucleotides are TGTGCCAGCAGCCGCGATAATTCACCCCTCCACTTT. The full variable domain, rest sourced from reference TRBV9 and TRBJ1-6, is DSGVTQTPKHLITATGQRVTLRCSPRSGDLSVYWYQQSLDQGLQFLIQYYNGEERAKGNILERFSAQQFPDLHSELNLSSLELGDSALYFCASSRDNSPLHFGNGTRLTVT.

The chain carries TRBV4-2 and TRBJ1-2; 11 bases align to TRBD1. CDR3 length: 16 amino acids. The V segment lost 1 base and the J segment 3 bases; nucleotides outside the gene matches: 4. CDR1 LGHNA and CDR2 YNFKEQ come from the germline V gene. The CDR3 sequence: CASSQGTGGNYYGYTF. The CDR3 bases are TGTGCCAGCAGCCAAGGGACAGGGGGCAATTACTATGGCTACACCTTC.

The CDR3 sequence is CASSPGGRADTQYF. DNA of the CDR3: TGTGCCAGCAGCCCCGGGGGGAGGGCAGATACGCAGTATTTT. The rearrangement joins TRBV2 to TRBJ2-3; 7 nucleotides line up with TRBD2. V shed 6 bases and J 4 bases; nucleotides not matched to a gene: 7. The CDR3 is made up of 14 amino acids. From germline, CDR1 is SNHLY and CDR2 FYNNEI.

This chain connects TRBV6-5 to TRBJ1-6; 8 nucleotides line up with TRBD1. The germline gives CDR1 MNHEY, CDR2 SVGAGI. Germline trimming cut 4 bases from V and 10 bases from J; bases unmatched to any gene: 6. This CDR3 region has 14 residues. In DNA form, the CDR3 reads TGTGCCAGCAGTTTCGGACAGGGCGGGTCACCCCTCCACTTT. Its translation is CASSFGQGGSPLHF.

As DNA, the CDR3 is TGTGCCACTCCCCCCCGGGACAAAATTAACTATGGCTACACCTTC. It encodes CATPPRDKINYGYTF. The chain is built from TRBV2 and TRBJ1-2; weak D call: TRBD1 (6 bases). The V end lost 10 bases, the J end lost 1 base, and 19 bases lay between the germline ends. The CDR3 is 15 amino acids. The germline V gene has CDR1 SNHLY and CDR2 FYNNEI.

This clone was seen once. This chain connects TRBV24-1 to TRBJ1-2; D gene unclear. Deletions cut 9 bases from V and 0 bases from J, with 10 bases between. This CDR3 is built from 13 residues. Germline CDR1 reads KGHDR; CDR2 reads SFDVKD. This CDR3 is CATSSGTNYGYTF. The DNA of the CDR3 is TGTGCCACCTCTTCCGGGACTAACTATGGCTACACCTTC.

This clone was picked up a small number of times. Here the CDR3 reads CASSEGPRGPQHF. The CDR3 region has the DNA TGCGCCAGCAGTGAGGGTCCTAGAGGGCCCCAGCATTTT. The chain carries TRBV10-1 and TRBJ1-5; D is unclear. V was cut by 2 bases and J by 9 bases, with 11 bases left in between. The CDR3 sequence is 13 residues long. CDR1 and CDR2 from the germline V gene are WNHNN and SYGVQD (reference sequence).

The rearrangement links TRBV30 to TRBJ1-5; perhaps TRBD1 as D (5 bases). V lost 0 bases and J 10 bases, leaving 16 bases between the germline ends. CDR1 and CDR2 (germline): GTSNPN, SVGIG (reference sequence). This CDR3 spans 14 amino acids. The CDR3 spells CAWSVQQATRPQHF. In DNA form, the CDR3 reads TGTGCCTGGAGTGTACAACAGGCTACTCGACCCCAGCATTTT.

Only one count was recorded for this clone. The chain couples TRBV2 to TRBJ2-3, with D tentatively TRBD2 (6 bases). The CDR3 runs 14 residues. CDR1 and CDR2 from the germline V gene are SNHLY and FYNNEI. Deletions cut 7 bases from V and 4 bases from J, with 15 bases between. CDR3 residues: CASIRTTSSDTQYF. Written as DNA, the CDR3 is TGTGCCAGCATTCGGACTACGAGCTCAGATACGCAGTATTTT.

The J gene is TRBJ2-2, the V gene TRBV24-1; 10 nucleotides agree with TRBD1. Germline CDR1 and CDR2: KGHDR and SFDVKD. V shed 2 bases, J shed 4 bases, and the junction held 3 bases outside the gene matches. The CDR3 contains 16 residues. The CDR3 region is CATSDSGQGVTGELFF. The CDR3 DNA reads TGTGCCACCAGTGATTCCGGACAGGGGGTCACCGGGGAGCTGTTTTTT.

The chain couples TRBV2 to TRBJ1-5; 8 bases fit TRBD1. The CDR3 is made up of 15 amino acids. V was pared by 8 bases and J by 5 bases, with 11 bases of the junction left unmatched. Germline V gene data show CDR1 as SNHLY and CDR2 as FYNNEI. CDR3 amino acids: CASFESGQGDQPQHF. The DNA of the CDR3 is TGTGCCAGCTTCGAAAGTGGACAGGGCGATCAGCCCCAGCATTTT.

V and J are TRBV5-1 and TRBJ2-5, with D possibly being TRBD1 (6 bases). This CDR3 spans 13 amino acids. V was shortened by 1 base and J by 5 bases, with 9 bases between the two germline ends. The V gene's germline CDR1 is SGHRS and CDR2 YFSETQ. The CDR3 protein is CASSLNRAETQYF. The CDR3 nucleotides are TGCGCCAGCAGCTTGAACAGGGCTGAGACCCAGTACTTC.

CDR3 DNA sequence: TGCAGCGTTGCCGTAGGGGGCGGAGAGACCCAGTACTTC. Translated: CSVAVGGGETQYF. The chain uses TRBV29-1 and TRBJ2-5, with 7 bases that match TRBD1. V lost 4 bases and J lost 4; bases outside the gene matches: 6. This CDR3 comprises 13 residues. CDR1 and CDR2 (germline): SQVTM, ANQGSEA.

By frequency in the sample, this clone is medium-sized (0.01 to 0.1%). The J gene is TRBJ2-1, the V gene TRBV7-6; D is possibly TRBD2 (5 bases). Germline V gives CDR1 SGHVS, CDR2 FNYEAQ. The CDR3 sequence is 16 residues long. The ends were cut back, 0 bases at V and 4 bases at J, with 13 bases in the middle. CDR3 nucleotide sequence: TGTGCCAGCAGCTTAGCGACGGCTAGCCGGTACAATGAGCAGTTCTTC. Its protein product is CASSLATASRYNEQFF.

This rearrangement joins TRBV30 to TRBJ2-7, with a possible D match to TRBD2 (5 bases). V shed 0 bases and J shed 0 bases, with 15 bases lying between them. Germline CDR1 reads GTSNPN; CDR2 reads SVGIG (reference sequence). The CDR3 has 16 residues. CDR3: CAWSVWAGRGSYEQYF. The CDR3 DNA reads TGTGCCTGGAGTGTATGGGCAGGCCGGGGCTCCTACGAGCAGTACTTC.

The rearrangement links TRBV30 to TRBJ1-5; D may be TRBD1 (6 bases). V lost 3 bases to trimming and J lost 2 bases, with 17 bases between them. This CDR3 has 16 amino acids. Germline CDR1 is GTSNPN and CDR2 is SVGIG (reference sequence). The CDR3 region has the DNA TGTGCCTGGAGCAGACAGGACCTGGTTGGCAATCAGCCCCAGCATTTT. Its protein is CAWSRQDLVGNQPQHF.

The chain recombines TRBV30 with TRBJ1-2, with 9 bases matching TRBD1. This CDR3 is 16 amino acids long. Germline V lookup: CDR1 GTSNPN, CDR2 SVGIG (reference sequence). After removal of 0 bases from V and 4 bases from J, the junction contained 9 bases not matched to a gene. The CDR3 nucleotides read TGTGCCTGGAGTGTACAGGGGGCCACAAGAACCTATGGCTACACCTTC. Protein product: CAWSVQGATRTYGYTF.

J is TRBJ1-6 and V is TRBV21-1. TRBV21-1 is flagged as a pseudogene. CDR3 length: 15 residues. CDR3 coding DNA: TGTGCCAGCAGCAAAGGGGGGACTCCTAATTCACCCCTCCACTTT. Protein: CASSKGGTPNSPLHF.